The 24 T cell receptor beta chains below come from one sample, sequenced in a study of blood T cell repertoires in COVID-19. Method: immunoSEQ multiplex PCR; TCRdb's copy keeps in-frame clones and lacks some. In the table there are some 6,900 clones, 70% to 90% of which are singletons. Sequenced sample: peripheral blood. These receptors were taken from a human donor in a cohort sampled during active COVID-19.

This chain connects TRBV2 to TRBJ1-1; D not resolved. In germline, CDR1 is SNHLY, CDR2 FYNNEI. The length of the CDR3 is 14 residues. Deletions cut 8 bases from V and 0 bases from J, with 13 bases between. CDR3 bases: TGTGCCAGCCTCTCGTGGAGCATGAACACTGAAGCTTTCTTT. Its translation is CASLSWSMNTEAFF.

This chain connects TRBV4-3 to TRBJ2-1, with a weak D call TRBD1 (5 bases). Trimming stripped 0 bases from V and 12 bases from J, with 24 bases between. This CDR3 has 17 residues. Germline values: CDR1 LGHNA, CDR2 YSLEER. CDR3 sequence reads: CASSQDSSPDRQWVQFF. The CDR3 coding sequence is TGCGCCAGCAGCCAAGATTCTTCTCCAGACCGACAGTGGGTGCAGTTCTTC.

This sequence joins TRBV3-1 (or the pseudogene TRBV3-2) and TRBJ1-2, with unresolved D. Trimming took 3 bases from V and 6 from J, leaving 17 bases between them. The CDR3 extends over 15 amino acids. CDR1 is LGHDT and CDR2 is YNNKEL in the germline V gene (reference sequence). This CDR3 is CASSQAVTVVHGYTF. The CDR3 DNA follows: TGTGCCAGCAGCCAGGCTGTTACAGTGGTTCATGGCTACACCTTC.

The CDR3 spells CASSSTGGSGNTIYF. DNA of the CDR3: TGTGCCAGCAGCTCGACAGGGGGATCTGGAAACACCATATATTTT. V and J are TRBV7-9 and TRBJ1-3; 9 nucleotides match TRBD1. The CDR3 extends over 15 amino acids. V lost 4 bases and J lost 1; bases outside the gene matches: 2. Germline assignment: CDR1 SEHNR and CDR2 FQNEAQ (reference sequence).

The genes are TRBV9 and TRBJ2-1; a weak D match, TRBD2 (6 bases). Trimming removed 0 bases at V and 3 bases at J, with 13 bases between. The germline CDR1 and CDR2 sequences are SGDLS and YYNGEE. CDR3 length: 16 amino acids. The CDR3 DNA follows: TGTGCCAGCAGCGTAGTTGGAGGGACCAACTACAATGAGCAGTTCTTC. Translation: CASSVVGGTNYNEQFF.

This CDR3 reads CAISSYIPGTSGGTGELFF. The CDR3, as DNA: TGTGCCATCAGTTCCTACATACCCGGGACTAGCGGGGGGACCGGGGAGCTGTTTTTT. The chain joins TRBV10-3 to TRBJ2-2; 15 nucleotides align to TRBD2. The CDR3 extends over 19 amino acids. The V segment lost 5 bases and the J segment 5 bases; nucleotides outside the gene matches: 12. Germline assignment: CDR1 ENHRY and CDR2 SYGVKD.

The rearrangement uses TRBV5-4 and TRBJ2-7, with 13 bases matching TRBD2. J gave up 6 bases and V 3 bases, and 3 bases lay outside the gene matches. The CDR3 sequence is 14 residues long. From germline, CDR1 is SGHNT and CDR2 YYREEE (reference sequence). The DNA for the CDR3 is TGTGCCAGCAGCTCCGGGACTAGCGGGATCGAGCAGTACTTC. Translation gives CASSSGTSGIEQYF. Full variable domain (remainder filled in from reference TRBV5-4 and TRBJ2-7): ETGVTQSPTHLIKTRGQQVTLRCSSQSGHNTVSWYQQALGQGPQFIFQYYREEENGRGNFPPRFSGLQFPNYSSELNVNALELDDSALYLCASSSGTSGIEQYFGPGTRLTVT.

This CDR3 is CASSQDRDGYTF. The CDR3 nucleotides are TGTGCCAGCAGCCAAGATCGGGATGGCTACACCTTC. The rearrangement links TRBV14 to TRBJ1-2, with D hard to call. The CDR3 contains 12 residues. Trimming took off 0 bases at V and 6 bases at J, with 5 bases between the two ends. The V gene's germline CDR1 is SGHDN and CDR2 FVKESK.

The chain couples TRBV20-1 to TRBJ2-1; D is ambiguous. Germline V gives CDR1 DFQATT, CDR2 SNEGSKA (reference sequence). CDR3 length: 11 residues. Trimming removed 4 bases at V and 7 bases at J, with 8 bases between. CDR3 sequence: CSATARNEQFF. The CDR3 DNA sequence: TGCAGTGCTACCGCTAGGAATGAGCAGTTCTTC.

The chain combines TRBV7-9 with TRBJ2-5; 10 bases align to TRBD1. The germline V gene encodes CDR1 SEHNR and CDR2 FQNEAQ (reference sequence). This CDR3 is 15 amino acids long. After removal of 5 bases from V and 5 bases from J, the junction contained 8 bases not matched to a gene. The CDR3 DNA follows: TGTGCCAGCAGCCCCGGACAGGGGGGTACGGAGACCCAGTACTTC. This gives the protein CASSPGQGGTETQYF.

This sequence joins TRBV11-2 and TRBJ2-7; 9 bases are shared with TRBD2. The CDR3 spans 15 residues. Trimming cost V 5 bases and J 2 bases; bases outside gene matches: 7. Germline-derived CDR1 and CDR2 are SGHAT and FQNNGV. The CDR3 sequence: CASSAGLALTYEQYF. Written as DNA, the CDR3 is TGTGCCAGCAGCGCCGGACTAGCGCTCACCTACGAGCAGTACTTC.

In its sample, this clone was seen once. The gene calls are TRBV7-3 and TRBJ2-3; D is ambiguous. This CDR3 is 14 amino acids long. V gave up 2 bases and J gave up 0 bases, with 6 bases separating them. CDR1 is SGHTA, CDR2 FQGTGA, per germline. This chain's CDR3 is CASSLLTSTDTQYF. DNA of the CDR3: TGTGCCAGCAGCTTATTGACTAGCACAGATACGCAGTATTTT.

The CDR3, as DNA: TGTGCCAGCAGTACGCTAGCGGTACCTTACAATGAGCAGTTCTTC. Its protein is CASSTLAVPYNEQFF. V usage is TRBV6-2 or TRBV6-3 and J usage is TRBJ2-1, with 7 bases that match TRBD2. The CDR3 is made up of 15 amino acids. Losses at the gene ends were 5 bases for V and 4 bases for J; bases not matched to a gene: 8. Germline V gene sequence: CDR1 MNHEY, CDR2 SVGEGT.

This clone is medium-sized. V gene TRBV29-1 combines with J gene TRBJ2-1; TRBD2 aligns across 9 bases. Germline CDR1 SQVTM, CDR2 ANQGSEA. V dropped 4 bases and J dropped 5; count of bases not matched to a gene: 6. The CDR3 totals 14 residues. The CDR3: CSVVEREAHNEQFF. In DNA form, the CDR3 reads TGCAGCGTTGTTGAGCGGGAGGCCCACAATGAGCAGTTCTTC.

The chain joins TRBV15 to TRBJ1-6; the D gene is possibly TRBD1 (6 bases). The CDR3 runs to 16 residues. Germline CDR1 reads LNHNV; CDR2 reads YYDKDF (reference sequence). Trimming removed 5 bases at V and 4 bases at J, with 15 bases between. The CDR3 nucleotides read TGTGCCACCAGCCCGAGGGGAAGGGGGTATAATTCACCCCTCCACTTT. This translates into CATSPRGRGYNSPLHF.

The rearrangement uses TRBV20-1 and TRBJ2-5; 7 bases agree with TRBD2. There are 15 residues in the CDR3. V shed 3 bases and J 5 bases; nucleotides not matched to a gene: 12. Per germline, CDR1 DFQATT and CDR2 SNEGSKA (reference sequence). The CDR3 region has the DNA TGCAGTGCTAGTACTGTAATAGGGCGGGAGGAGACCCAGTACTTC. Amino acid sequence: CSASTVIGREETQYF.

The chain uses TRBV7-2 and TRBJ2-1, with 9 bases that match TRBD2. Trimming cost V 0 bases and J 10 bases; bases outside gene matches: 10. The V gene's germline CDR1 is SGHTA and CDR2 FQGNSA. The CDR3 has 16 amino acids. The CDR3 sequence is CASSLARLERGDEQFF. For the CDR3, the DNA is TGTGCCAGCAGCTTAGCCCGCCTTGAGCGGGGGGACGAGCAGTTCTTC.

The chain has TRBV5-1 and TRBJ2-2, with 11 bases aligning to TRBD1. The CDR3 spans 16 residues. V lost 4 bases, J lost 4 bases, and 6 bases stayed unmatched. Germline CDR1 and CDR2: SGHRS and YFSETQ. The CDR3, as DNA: TGCGCCAGCAGCCCCAGGACAGGGGGCGTCACCGGGGAGCTGTTTTTT. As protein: CASSPRTGGVTGELFF.

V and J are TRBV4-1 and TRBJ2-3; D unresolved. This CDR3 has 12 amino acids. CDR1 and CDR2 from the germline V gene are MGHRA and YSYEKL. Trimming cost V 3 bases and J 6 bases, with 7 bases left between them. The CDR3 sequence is CASSHDSDTQYF. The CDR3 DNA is TGCGCCAGCAGCCATGACTCGGATACGCAGTATTTT.

The CDR3: CASGGLAGPDTQYF. CDR3 in DNA: TGTGCCAGCGGGGGACTAGCGGGACCAGATACGCAGTATTTT. This chain joins TRBV6-5 and TRBJ2-3; 13 positions match TRBD2. The V segment lost 8 bases and the J segment 4 bases; nucleotides outside the gene matches: 3. This CDR3 has 14 amino acids. CDR1 and CDR2 (germline): MNHEY, SVGAGI.

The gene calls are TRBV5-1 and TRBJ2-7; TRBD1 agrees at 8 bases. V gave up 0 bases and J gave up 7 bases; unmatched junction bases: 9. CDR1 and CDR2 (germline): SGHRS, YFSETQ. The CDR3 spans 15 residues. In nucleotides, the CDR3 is TGCGCCAGCAGCTTGGCGGCCAGGGGGCTAGGGGAGCAGTACTTC. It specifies CASSLAARGLGEQYF.

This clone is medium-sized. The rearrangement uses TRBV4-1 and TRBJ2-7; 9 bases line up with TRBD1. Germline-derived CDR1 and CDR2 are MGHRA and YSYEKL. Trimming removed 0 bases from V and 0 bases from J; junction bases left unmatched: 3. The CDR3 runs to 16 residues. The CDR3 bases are TGCGCCAGCAGCCAAGACGGGACAGGGAGCTCCTACGAGCAGTACTTC. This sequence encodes CASSQDGTGSSYEQYF.

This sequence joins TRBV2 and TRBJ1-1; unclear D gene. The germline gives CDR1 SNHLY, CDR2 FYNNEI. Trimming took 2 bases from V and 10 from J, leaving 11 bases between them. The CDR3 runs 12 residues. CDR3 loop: CASSERTGGAFF. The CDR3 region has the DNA TGTGCCAGCAGTGAAAGGACTGGAGGAGCTTTCTTT.

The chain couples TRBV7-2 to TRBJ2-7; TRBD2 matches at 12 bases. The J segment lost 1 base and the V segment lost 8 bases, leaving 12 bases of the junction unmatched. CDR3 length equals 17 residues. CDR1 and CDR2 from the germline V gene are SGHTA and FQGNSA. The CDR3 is CASQPGIGLAGSYEQYF. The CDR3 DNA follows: TGTGCCAGCCAACCGGGTATAGGACTAGCGGGGTCCTACGAGCAGTACTTC.